The present TCR beta chain was sequenced within a study of shared clonotypes between healthy human individuals. Study results and limitations: The sharing of roughly 5% of naive CD4 clonotypes was seen across a handful of donors. Generally, naive subsets came out with larger estimated richness than memory subsets.

Assay execution took place at the deep level. The assay was immunoSEQ multiplex PCR, and TCRdb's table has in-frame clones only and misses some. The table includes some 660,000 clones, roughly 73% detected once. The germline V gene encodes CDR1 SGHAT and CDR2 FQDESV (reference sequence). This CDR3 is built from 14 residues. V lost 2 bases and J 7 bases, leaving 12 bases between the germline ends. Notes on this clone: Its antigen is unknown.

The sequence was collected from a woman aged 25 to 39 in good health. The sequencing input was memory CD4+ T cells sorted from blood. Sample subset: CD45RA-negative fraction. The V and J genes are TRBV11-1 and TRBJ2-1; D unresolved. CDR3 in amino acids: CASSLNDLGNEQFF. CDR3 coding DNA: TGTGCCAGCAGCTTAAATGACCTGGGGAATGAGCAGTTCTTC.